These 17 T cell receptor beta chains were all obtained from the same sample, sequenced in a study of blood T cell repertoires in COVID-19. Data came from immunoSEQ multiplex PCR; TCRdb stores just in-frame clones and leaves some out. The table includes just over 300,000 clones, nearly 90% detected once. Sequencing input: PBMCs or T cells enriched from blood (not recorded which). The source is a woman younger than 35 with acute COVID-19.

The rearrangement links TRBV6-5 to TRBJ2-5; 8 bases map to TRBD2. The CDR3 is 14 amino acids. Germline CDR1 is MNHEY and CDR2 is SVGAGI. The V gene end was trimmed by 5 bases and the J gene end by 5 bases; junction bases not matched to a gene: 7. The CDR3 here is CASSPPGRAETQYF. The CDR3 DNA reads TGTGCCAGCAGTCCTCCCGGGAGGGCTGAGACCCAGTACTTC.

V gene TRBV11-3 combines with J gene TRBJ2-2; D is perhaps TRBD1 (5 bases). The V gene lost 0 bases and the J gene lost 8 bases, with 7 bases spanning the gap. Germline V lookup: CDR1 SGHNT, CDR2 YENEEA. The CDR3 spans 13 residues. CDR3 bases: TGTGCCAGCAGCTTAGACCCAGGGGGGGAGCTGTTTTTT. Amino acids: CASSLDPGGELFF.

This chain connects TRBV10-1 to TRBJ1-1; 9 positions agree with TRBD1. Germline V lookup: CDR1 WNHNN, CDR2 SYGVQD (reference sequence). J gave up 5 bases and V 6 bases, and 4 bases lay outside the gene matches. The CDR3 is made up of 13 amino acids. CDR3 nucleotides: TGCGCCAGCAGGATAGGACAGGGGACTGAAGCTTTCTTT. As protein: CASRIGQGTEAFF.

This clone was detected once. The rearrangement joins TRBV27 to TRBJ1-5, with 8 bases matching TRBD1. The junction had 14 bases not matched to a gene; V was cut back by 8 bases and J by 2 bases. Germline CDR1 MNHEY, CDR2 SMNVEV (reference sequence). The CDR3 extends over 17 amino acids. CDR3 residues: CASRSRTGTDGNQPQHF. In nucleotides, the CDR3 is TGTGCCAGCCGAAGTCGGACAGGGACCGACGGCAATCAGCCCCAGCATTTT.

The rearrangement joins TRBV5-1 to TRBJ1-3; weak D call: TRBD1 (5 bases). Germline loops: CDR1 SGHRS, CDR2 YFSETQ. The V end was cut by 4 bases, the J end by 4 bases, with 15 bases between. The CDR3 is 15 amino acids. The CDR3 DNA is TGCGCCAGCAGCGTTTCCGGGACTGAAGGAAACACCATATATTTT. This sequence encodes CASSVSGTEGNTIYF.

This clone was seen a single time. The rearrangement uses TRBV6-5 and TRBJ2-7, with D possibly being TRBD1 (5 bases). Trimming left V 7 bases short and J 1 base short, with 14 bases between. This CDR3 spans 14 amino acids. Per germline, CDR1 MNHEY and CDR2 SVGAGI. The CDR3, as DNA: TGTGCCAGCACCAACGGGCAGGGTTCCTACGAGCAGTACTTC. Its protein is CASTNGQGSYEQYF.

CDR3 protein: CASSFSNRGDEQYF. The CDR3 DNA reads TGTGCCAGCAGTTTTTCGAACAGGGGCGACGAGCAGTACTTC. The chain employs TRBV27 and TRBJ2-7; 7 positions agree with TRBD1. V trimming: 3 bases; J trimming: 5 bases; junction bases outside the gene matches: 7. This CDR3 comprises 14 residues. In germline, CDR1 is MNHEY, CDR2 SMNVEV (reference sequence).

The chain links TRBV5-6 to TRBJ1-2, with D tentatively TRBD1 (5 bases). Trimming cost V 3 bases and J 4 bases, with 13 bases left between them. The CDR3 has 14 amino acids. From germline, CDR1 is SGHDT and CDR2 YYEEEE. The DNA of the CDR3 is TGTGCCAGCAGCTCGCTCAGGGATGTCTATGGCTACACCTTC. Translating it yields CASSSLRDVYGYTF.

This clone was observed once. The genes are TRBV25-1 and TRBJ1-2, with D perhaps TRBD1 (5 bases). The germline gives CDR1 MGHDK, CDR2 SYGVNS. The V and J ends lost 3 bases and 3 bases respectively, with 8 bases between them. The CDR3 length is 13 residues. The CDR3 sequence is CASSDPGHYGYTF. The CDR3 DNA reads TGTGCCAGCAGTGATCCAGGGCACTATGGCTACACCTTC.

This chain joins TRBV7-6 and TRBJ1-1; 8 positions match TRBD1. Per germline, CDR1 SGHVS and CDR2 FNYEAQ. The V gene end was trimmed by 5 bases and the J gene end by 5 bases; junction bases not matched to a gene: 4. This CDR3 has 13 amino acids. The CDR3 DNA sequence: TGTGCCAGCAGCCCCCGGGACAGGACTGAAGCTTTCTTT. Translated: CASSPRDRTEAFF.

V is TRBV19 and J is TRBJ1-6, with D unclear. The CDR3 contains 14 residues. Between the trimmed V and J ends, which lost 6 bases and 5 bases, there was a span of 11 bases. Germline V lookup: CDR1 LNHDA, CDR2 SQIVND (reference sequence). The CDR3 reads CASSPSSHNSPLHF. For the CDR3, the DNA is TGTGCCAGTAGCCCCTCGTCCCATAATTCACCCCTCCACTTT.

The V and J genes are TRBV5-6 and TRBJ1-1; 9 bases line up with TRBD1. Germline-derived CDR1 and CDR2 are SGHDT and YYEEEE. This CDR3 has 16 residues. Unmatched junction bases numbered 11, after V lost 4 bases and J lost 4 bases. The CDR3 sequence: CASSLLGGQGLTEAFF. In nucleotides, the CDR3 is TGTGCCAGCAGCCTGCTGGGGGGACAGGGCCTCACTGAAGCTTTCTTT.

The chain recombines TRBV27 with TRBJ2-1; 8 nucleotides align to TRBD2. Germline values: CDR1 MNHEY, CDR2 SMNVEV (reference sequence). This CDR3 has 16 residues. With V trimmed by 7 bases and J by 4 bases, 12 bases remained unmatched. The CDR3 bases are TGTGCCAGCACCCTATCGGGGGGGGTCGGGTACAATGAGCAGTTCTTC. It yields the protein CASTLSGGVGYNEQFF.

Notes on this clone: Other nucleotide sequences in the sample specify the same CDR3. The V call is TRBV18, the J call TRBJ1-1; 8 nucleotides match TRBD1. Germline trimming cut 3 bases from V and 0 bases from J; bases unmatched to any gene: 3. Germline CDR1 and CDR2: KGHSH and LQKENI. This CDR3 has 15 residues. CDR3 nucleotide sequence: TGTGCCAGCTCACCCGGACAGGGTTTGAACACTGAAGCTTTCTTT. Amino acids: CASSPGQGLNTEAFF.

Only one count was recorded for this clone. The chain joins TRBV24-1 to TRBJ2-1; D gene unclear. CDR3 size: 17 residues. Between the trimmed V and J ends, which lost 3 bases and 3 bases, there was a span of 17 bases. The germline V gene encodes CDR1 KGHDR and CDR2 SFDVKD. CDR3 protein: CATSDAKTLDHYNEQFF. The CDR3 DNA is TGTGCCACCAGTGATGCCAAGACACTGGATCACTACAATGAGCAGTTCTTC.

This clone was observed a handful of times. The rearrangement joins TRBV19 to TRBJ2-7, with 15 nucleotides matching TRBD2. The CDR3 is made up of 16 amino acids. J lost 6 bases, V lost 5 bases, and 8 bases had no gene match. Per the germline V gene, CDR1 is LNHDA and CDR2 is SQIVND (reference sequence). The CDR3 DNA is TGTGCCAGTAGTGCGGGACTAGCGGGAGGTTTATCCGAGCAGTACTTC. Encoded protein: CASSAGLAGGLSEQYF.

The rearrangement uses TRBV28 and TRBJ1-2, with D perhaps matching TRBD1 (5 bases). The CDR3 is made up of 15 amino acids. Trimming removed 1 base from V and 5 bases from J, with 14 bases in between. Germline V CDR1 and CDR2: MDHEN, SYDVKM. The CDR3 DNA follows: TGTGCCAGCAGTTTATACATGGGGGGTGGGTATGGCTACACCTTC. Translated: CASSLYMGGGYGYTF.